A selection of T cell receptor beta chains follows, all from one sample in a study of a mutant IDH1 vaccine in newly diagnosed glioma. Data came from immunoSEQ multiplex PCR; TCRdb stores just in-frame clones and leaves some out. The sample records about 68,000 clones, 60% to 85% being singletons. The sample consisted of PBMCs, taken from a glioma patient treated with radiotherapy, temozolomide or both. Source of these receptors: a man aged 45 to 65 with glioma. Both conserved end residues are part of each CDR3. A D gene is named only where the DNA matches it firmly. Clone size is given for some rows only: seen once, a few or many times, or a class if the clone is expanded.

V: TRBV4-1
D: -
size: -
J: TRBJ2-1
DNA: TGCGCCAGCTTCTCGGGCAATGAGCAGTTCTTC
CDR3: CASFSGNEQFF

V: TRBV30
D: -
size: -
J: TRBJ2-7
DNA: TGTGCCTGGAGTGAGGATGTCCCTGAGCAGTACTTC
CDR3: CAWSEDVPEQYF

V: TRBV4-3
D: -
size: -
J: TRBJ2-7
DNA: TGCGCCGGTCCCTCTCCCTGGGCACCTCCCCCGGGGAACGAGCAGTACTTC
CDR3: CAGPSPWAPPPGNEQYF

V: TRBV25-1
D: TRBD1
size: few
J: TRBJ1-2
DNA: TGTGCCAGCAGTGATGACAGGGAGGGGGTTTACGGCTACACCTTC
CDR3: CASSDDREGVYGYTF

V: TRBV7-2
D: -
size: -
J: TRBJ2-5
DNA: TGTGCCAGCAGCTTCCGGGGTTGGGAGACCCAGTACTTC
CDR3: CASSFRGWETQYF

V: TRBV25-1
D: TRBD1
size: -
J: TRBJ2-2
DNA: TGTGCCAGCAGTCTTACTACAGGGGGCGGTACCGGGGAGCTGTTTTTT
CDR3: CASSLTTGGGTGELFF

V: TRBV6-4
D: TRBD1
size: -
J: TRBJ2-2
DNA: TGTGCCAGCAGCCCGGACAGGCGCACCGGGGAGCTGTTTTTT
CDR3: CASSPDRRTGELFF

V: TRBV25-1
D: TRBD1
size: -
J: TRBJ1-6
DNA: TGTGCCAGCAGTGAATCCCACAGGGGGTCTTCACCCCTCCACTTT
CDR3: CASSESHRGSSPLHF

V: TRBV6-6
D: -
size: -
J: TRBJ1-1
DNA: TGTGCCAGCAGTTACGGGGGAGGGACTGAAGCTTTCTTT
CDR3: CASSYGGGTEAFF

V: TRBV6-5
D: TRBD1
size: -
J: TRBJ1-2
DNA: TGTGCCAGCAGTTCTCGGACAGGGGGCTTCTACGGCTACACCTTC
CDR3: CASSSRTGGFYGYTF

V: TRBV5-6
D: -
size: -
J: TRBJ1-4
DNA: TGTGCCAGCAGCCACCGGGACACTTATGAAAAACTGTTTTTT
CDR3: CASSHRDTYEKLFF

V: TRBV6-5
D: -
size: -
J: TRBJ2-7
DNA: TGTGCCAGCACAAACCCCGGAACCTACGAGCAGTACTTC
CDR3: CASTNPGTYEQYF

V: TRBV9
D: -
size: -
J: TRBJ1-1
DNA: TGTGCCAGCAGCGTAGCTACAGGGATGAACACTGAAGCTTTCTTT
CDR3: CASSVATGMNTEAFF

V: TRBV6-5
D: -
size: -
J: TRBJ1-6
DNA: TGTGCCAGCAATCCCGGGCCCACGGATTCACCCCTCCACTTT
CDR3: CASNPGPTDSPLHF

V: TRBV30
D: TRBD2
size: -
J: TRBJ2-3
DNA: TGTGCCTGGAGTGTACGGGGGGCAGATACGCAGTATTTT
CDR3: CAWSVRGADTQYF

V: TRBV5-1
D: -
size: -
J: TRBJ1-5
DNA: TGCGCCAGCAGTTTAGGAGGGGGATCCGGCAATCAGCCCCAGCATTTT
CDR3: CASSLGGGSGNQPQHF

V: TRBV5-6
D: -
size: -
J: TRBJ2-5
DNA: TGTGCCAGCAGCATACGGGACACCCAAGAGACCCAGTACTTC
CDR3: CASSIRDTQETQYF

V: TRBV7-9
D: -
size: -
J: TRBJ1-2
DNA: TGTGCCAGCAGCTTATCGAGGGACTACACCTTC
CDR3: CASSLSRDYTF

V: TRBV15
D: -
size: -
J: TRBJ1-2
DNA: TGTGCCACCAGCAGAGCCCCAGAGAATAACTATGGCTACACCTTC
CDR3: CATSRAPENNYGYTF

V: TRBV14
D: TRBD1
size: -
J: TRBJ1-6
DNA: TGTGCCAGCAGCTTGACAGGGGGGGATTCACCCCTCCACTTT
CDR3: CASSLTGGDSPLHF

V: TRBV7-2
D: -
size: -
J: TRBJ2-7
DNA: TGTGCCAGCAGCCTAATCCCGGGGGCCTACGAGCAGTACTTC
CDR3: CASSLIPGAYEQYF

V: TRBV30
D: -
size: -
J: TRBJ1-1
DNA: TGTGCCTGGAGTGTAGGATGGAAGCCTGAAGCTTTCTTT
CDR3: CAWSVGWKPEAFF

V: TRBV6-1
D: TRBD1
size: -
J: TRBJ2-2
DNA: TGTGCCAGCAGAGGGGGCGTTACAGGGGAGCTGTTTTTT
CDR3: CASRGGVTGELFF

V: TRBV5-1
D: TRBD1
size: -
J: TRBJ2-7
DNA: TGCGCCAGCAGCTTTGAACAGGGGTCGAGCTACGAGCAGTACTTC
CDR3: CASSFEQGSSYEQYF

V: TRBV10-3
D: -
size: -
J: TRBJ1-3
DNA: TGTGCCATCAGTGAGGGGGGGGGACCAAGCTCTGGAAACACCATATATTTT
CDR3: CAISEGGGPSSGNTIYF